Here is one TCR beta chain with its context. In its sample, this clone was seen once. Its antigen remains undetermined. The sample holds no much larger clone one base away, and base qualities are not on file. The data belong to a study of T cell changes during pregnancy in multiple sclerosis (dated by TCRdb to between 2018 and 2021). Turning to the overall study: The study looked at changes in the T cell repertoire across pregnancy in women with multiple sclerosis.

Measured from the cysteine to the phenylalanine, the CDR3 is 15 residues long. Only CDR3 DNA remains: 45 bases, in frame from the first base. CDR1 and CDR2, per the germline V gene, are SGHAT and FQNNGV. The germline V and J ends show losses of 0 bases and 7 bases respectively, and no gene match explains 7 bases of the junction. The method was the immunoSEQ multiplex PCR assay. TCRdb's version of the immuneACCESS table is confined to in-frame rearrangements and falls short of the full clone set. An unresolved V gene accounts for under half of the shortfall where checked; the remainder is of unknown origin. The sample has about 24,000 clones on record, approximately 86% of them singletons. Under 1.1% of the sample goes to the ten largest clones.

This TCR derives from a female donor in good health, enrolled as a control in a pregnancy study. The chain links TRBV11-2 with TRBJ1-1; TRBD1 matches 8 bases in the middle. Sequenced material: CD4+ T cells from peripheral blood mononuclear cells, taken in the second trimester of pregnancy. Here the CDR3 is given as CASSLDRRQGFEAFF. The sequenced DNA: TGTGCCAGCAGCTTAGATCGTAGACAGGGGTTTGAAGCTTTCTTT.